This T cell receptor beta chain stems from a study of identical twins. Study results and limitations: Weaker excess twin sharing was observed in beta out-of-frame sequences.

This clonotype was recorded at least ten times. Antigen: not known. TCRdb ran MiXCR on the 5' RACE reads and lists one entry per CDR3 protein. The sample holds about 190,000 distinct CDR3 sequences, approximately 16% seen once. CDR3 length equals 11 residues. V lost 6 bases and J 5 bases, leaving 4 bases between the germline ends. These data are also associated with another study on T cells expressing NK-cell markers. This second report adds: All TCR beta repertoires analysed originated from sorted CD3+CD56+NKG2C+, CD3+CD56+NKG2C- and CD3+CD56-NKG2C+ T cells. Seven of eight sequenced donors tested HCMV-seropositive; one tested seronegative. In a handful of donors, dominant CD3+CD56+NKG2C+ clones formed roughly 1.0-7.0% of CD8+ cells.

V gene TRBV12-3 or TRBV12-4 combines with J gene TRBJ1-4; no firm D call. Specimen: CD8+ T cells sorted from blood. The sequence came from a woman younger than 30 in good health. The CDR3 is CASSLNEKLFF. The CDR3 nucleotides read TGTGCCAGCAGCCTAAATGAAAAACTGTTTTTT.